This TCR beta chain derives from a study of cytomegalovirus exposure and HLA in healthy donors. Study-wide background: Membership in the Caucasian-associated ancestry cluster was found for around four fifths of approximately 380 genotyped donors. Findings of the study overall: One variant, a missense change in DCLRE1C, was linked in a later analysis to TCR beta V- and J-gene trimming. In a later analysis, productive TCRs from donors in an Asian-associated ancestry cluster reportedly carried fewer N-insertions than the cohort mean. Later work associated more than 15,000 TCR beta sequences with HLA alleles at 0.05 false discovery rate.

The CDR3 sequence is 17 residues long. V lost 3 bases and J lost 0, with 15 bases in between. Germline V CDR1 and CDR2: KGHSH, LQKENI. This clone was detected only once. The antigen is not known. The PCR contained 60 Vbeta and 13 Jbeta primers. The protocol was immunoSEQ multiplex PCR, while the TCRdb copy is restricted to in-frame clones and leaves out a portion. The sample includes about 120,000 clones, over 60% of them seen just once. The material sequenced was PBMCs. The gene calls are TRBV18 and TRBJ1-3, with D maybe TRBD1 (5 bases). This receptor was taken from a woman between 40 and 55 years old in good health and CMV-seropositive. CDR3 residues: CASSPGGPAFSGNTIYF. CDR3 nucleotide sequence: TGTGCCAGCTCACCCGGGGGACCGGCGTTCTCTGGAAACACCATATATTTT.